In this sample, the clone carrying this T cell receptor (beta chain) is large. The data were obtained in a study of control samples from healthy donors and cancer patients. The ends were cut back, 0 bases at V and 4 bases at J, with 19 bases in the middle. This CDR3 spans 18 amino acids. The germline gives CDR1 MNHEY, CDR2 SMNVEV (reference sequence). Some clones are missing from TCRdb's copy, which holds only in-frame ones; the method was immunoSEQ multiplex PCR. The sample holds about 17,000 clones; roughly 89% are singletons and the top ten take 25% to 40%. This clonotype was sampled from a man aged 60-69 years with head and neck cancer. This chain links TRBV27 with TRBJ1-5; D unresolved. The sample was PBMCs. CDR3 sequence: CASSLSWSGKGRNQPQHF. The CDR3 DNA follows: TGTGCCAGCAGTTTATCTTGGTCGGGTAAGGGCAGAAATCAGCCCCAGCATTTT.